This T cell receptor (beta chain) was captured by sequencing in a study of blood T cell repertoires in COVID-19. Some clones are missing from TCRdb's copy, which holds only in-frame ones; the method was immunoSEQ multiplex PCR. The table has over 90,000 clones, over 75% seen once; the top ten hold 20%. CDR3 length: 14 residues. With 5 bases clipped from V and 5 bases from J, the junction kept 7 bases outside the gene matches. Germline V gene sequence: CDR1 SGHVS, CDR2 FNYEAQ. This rearrangement joins TRBV7-6 to TRBJ2-5; 8 bases align to TRBD1. The clonotype comes from a human donor in a cohort sampled during active COVID-19. Source material: peripheral blood. Here the CDR3 DNA reads TGTGCCAGCAGCCGCGGACAGGGCGGCGAGACCCAGTACTTC. This sequence encodes CASSRGQGGETQYF.